Here is one T cell receptor beta chain with its context. The entry originates in a study of blood T cell repertoires in COVID-19. Study information: The origin of the acute and convalescent COVID-19 samples was the United States, Italy and Spain. T cells, B-cell-depleted T cells, or PBMCs provided the cDNA or gDNA that served as material.

In the source study's methods: Quantification of nucleated cells was approximated via reference gene primer amplification. Repertoires were generated with immunoSEQ multiplex PCR, while TCRdb's copy carries only in-frame clones and drops some. V and J calls plus clone size are reproduced from that table; the DNA served to infer D and trimming. The sample includes some 100,000 clones, 80% to 90% of them seen just once. The CDR3 runs 15 residues. Per germline, CDR1 KGHSH and CDR2 LQKENI. Trimming took 3 bases from V and 5 from J, leaving 16 bases between them. The Seattle patients joined while their infection was active and were tracked longitudinally afterward.

Source material: peripheral blood. The V and J genes are TRBV18 and TRBJ1-2, with a weak D call TRBD1 (5 bases). The receptor was isolated from a man in his fifties with COVID-19, enrolled during active disease. The chain's CDR3 is CASSPSTGGIYGYTF. Here the CDR3 DNA reads TGTGCCAGCTCACCCAGCACGGGGGGAATATATGGCTACACCTTC. Complete variable domain (other parts from reference TRBV18 and TRBJ1-2): NAGVMQNPRHLVRRRGQEARLRCSPMKGHSHVYWYRQLPEEGLKFMVYLQKENIIDESGMPKERFSAEFPKEGPSILRIQQVVRGDSAAYFCASSPSTGGIYGYTFGSGTRLTVV.